The present TCR beta chain was sequenced within a study of cytomegalovirus exposure and HLA in healthy donors (dated by TCRdb to the late 2010s). For context, the study as a whole: According to an earlier analysis of a few hundred of the donors, 200 million or so T cells yielded roughly 110 million unique TCR beta sequences and 276 Gb of sequence data. An early release covering 550 to 700 HLA-typed donors comprised approximately 300 gigabases of sequencing data and around 85 million unique TCR sequences. Of the 300 to 450 genotyped donors, 65% to 90% were placed in the genetic ancestry cluster associated with self-reported Caucasian donors. The aim of the study was to test whether cataloging public T cell receptors could identify signatures of past pathogen exposure. The study used immunosequencing to profile the T cell repertoires of approximately 630 subjects and linked those repertoires to cytomegalovirus serostatus. In addition to the first cohort of 666 subjects, a separate validation cohort of approximately 120 different subjects was used. To predict cytomegalovirus infection status, the study brought together high-throughput TCR immunosequencing, statistical association of individual TCRs with disease status, and machine learning. To study patterns of TCR occurrence, a later analysis re-analyzed previously published TCR beta repertoires from around 700 donors and added high-resolution HLA genotyping. Rather than using new phenotypic data, the later analysis identified candidate immune exposures from TCR beta sequences and from how often those sequences occurred across donors. An earlier analysis of fewer than 750 of the donors used high-throughput TCR beta sequencing to judge whether each TCR beta V gene segment behaved as functional or pseudogenic. Donor age, sex, ethnicity and CMV serostatus were compiled alongside the repertoire data. In a later genetic analysis, genome-wide SNP genotypes for about three fifths of the roughly 670 donors were used, and that subset was treated as a discovery cohort. Every discovery cohort repertoire had been produced on one sequencing platform. Class I and class II HLA loci were covered by the typing at four-digit resolution. The number of donors typed differed by locus, with roughly 629-640 for A, B, C, DRB1 and DQB1, roughly 520 for DQA1, 600 to 610 for DPA1, and some 470 for DPB1. A handful of DR-DQ haplotypes were handled as single units for association and clustering because linkage in the cohort was strong. On average, roughly 250,000 unique TCR beta nucleotide sequences were sequenced per donor among several hundred genotyped donors of the cohort, with roughly 18% of those sequences being non-productive. General study outcomes and caveats: Most TCR sequences were observed very rarely across donors, whereas some public TCRs were present in many individuals. At a false discovery rate of 0.05, a later analysis linked around 15,000 TCR beta sequences to specific HLA alleles. For the cohort, immune exposure information was limited to CMV serostatus. Because HLA typing was missing for some donors at each locus, association tests included only the typed subset. The classifier was reported to diagnose cytomegalovirus status with high specificity and sensitivity in both the original and validation cohorts. According to a later analysis, parvovirus B19, influenza, CMV and Epstein-Barr virus appeared linked to several top co-occurrence clusters. A further reported finding was that TCR beta sequences accurately predicted the HLA-A and HLA-B alleles for most subjects in the first cohort. A total of fewer than 200 TCR beta chains were listed by the study as associated with cytomegalovirus. In a later analysis, TCR association rates were found to vary across HLA loci, with the most associated TCRs seen for DRB1 alleles and the fewest for HLA-C alleles. Because counts were too low, seventeen rarely observed V segments, including chromosome 9 orphons, were left out of the earlier analysis of several hundred of the donors. According to a later genetic analysis, donors in an Asian-associated ancestry cluster had fewer N-insertions in productive TCRs than the approximately 610-donor mean. In a later analysis, HLA-associated TCR beta chains showed more clonal expansion and lower generation probabilities than non-associated chains that were equally common. A later genetic analysis associated a missense DCLRE1C variant with V-gene and J-gene trimming of TCR beta chains, and an independent cohort replicated the association. A cluster of highly shared sequence variants was judged likely to represent a technical artifact of the sequencing pipeline. Roughly uniform sequencing depth across donors was assumed in presence/absence analyses, although this assumption may not hold. Linkage disequilibrium might explain the correlated functional status among segregating V segments, but an unknown experimental factor could not be ruled out. The authors suggested that the approach could potentially be generalized to other disease states and immunological phenotypes. A later analysis found that most CMV-associated TCR beta chains appeared HLA-restricted, with HLA associations seemingly driven largely by CMV exposure. When HLA alleles, especially DR and DQ, strongly co-occurred, attributing TCR associations to individual alleles was difficult. This cohort had only TCR beta chains sequenced, and the lack of alpha or paired-chain data limited which features could be detected. In an earlier analysis of fewer than 750 of the donors, most TCR beta V segments were observed in productive rearrangements about 87% or about 30% of the time, broadly matching IMGT annotations. In vitro tests confirmed that a few of the cytomegalovirus-associated TCR beta chains recognize cytomegalovirus antigens.

The cohort consisted of 666 healthy bone marrow donors. At the time of sampling, every cohort member was nominally healthy, though immune exposures that went unrecorded were likely present. The donor tested CMV seropositive and was one of the 289 seropositive cohort members. Every donor gave a peripheral blood sample, and the peripheral blood mononuclear cells from that sample were used for TCR beta sequencing. The Qiagen DNeasy Blood Extraction Kit was used to extract genomic DNA from the blood cell samples. With regard to this clone: The antigen it binds to is not known. Base qualities are missing; no much larger clone stands one base away.

The library was prepared using the immunoSEQ multiplex PCR assay. A mixture of 60 forward primers for TCR Vbeta segments and 13 reverse primers for TCR Jbeta segments was used in the multiplex PCR. The CDR3 region of rearranged TCR beta genes was amplified from genomic DNA by a multiplex PCR assay. The amplified TCR beta libraries were sequenced on the Illumina HiSeq System as 87-base-pair reads. In the paper's pipeline: A later analysis counted some 80 million unique TCR beta chains across the 550 to 700 repertoires, and some 11 million of these chains were shared by at least two donors. To remove PCR and sequencing errors, raw reads were error-corrected and collapsed into unique sequences using a nearest-neighbor algorithm that merged closely related sequences. To assign V, D and J gene segments, CDR3 sequences were aligned to IMGT reference sequences. For a sequence to be retained, a match of at least six nucleotides was required to both a V gene segment and a J gene segment. A rearrangement counted as productive if the CDR3 had no stop codons and remained in frame with V and J, and every other rearrangement counted as non-productive. CDR3 was defined by IMGT convention, running from the second conserved V-encoded cysteine to the conserved J-encoded phenylalanine. Sequences without an unambiguous match to a single V gene segment were excluded from the earlier analysis of a few hundred of the donors. An earlier analysis of under 750 of the donors called V segments functional above 56.7% productive rearrangements and segregating when the between-donor standard deviation exceeded 5%. A statistical classification framework was built to diagnose cytomegalovirus status from the catalog of TCR beta chain sequences. A later analysis assigned V and J genes by comparing TCR nucleotide sequences with IMGT/GENE-DB human TR gene sequences. In a later analysis, CDR3 sequences and most-parsimonious VDJ recombination scenarios were assigned using the TCRdist pipeline. In a later analysis, every TCR beta chain was defined by the combination of its CDR3 amino acid sequence and its V-gene family, and reads without a unique V-gene family were dropped. To address suspected cross-contamination and a sequencing artifact, a later analysis removed 592 highly shared, low-generation-probability nucleotide sequences. In a later analysis, a clonal expansion index was calculated for each public chain from normalized within-repertoire ranks of inferred template counts. In a later analysis, generation probabilities were computed using a VDJ recombination model fitted to out-of-frame rearrangements, and the results were checked against IGoR. Hypergeometric tests were used in a later analysis to score TCR-TCR, TCR-HLA and TCR-CMV co-occurrence, with a repertoire-size bias correction applied to the TCR pairs. A later analysis estimated false discovery rates by permuting HLA or CMV assignments 20 times. In a later analysis, co-occurring TCRs were grouped with DBSCAN, and TCRdist sequence similarity was added when clustering was performed within HLA-allele-positive subsets. Repertoires with fewer than 30,000 or more than 120,000 public chains, plus five repertoires with anomalous nucleotide sharing, were excluded from co-occurrence clustering. Drawn from immuneACCESS, this table holds only the in-frame rearrangements with V and J called that TCRdb kept. Clones are partly lost; checked studies trace under half to an unresolved V gene and leave the rest unexplained. That table supplies the V and J calls and clone size; D and trimming were determined from the DNA. The table for this sample lists about 90,000 clones; roughly 78% of them were counted only once. Approximately 4.6% of the sample comes from the top ten.

Material: PBMCs. The origin of this receptor is a woman aged 40-49 years in good health and CMV-seropositive.

The DNA reads TGTGCCAGCAGCGAGGGAACCTACAATGAGCAGTTCTTC. Translated, it gives CASSEGTYNEQFF. The chain was built from TRBV7-3 and TRBJ2-1; a tentative D call is TRBD2 (5 bases match). Via the germline V gene, CDR1 is SGHTA and CDR2 FQGTGA. Including the terminal cysteine and phenylalanine, the CDR3 comprises 13 residues. Of the read, only the CDR3 DNA is kept; its 39 bases are in frame from base 1. The junction shows trimming of 5 bases on V and 2 bases on J, plus 7 bases between the germline ends.